Reported below is one T cell receptor beta chain. This CDR3 comprises 14 residues. The V gene lost 3 bases and the J gene lost 7 bases, with 12 bases spanning the gap. CDR1 is KGHSH and CDR2 is LQKENI in the germline V gene. This specimen belongs to a study of blood T cell repertoires in COVID-19. Produced via immunoSEQ multiplex PCR; TCRdb's table is partial and in-frame only. The data show under 250,000 clones, about nine tenths seen once. The sequence was obtained from a man younger than 40 with COVID-19, enrolled during active disease. The sequencing sample was made of peripheral blood. The chain links TRBV18 to TRBJ1-4; TRBD1 is a possible D gene (5 bases). CDR3 sequence: CASSPQGGAEKLFF. CDR3 nucleotide sequence: TGTGCCAGCTCACCTCAGGGCGGGGCTGAAAAACTGTTTTTT.